Presented here are 7 T cell receptor beta chains from one specimen sequenced in a study of blood T cell repertoires in COVID-19 (dated by TCRdb to about 2020). Library prep was done by the immunoSEQ multiplex PCR assay. Sourced from immuneACCESS, this table was stored by TCRdb with only in-frame sequences that have V and J called. A share of the clones is absent; for the studies checked, an unresolved V gene accounts for under half, and the remainder has no known explanation. The sample table records around 60,000 clones; 75% to 85% of these occur just once. The biggest ten clones account for about 34% of the sample. What was sequenced was peripheral blood. These receptors originate from a human donor in a cohort sampled during active COVID-19.

The rearrangement joins TRBV7-2 to TRBJ2-7; TRBD2 aligns across 10 bases. CDR1 SGHTA and CDR2 FQGNSA come from the germline V gene. The CDR3 consists of 15 residues. V lost 5 bases to trimming and J lost 2 bases; unmatched junction nucleotides: 6. Here the CDR3 DNA reads TGTGCCAGCAGCGGTCGTACTAGCGGGACCTACGAGCAGTACTTC. Its translation: CASSGRTSGTYEQYF. Combining the CDR3 with reference TRBV7-2 and TRBJ2-7 gives the whole variable domain GAGVSQSPSNKVTEKGKDVELRCDPISGHTALYWYRQSLGQGLEFLIYFQGNSAPDKSGLPSDRFSAERTGGSVSTLTIQRTQQEDSAVYLCASSGRTSGTYEQYFGPGTRLTVT.

This clone was observed a few times. The chain is built from TRBV6-5 and TRBJ2-7; 8 bases line up with TRBD2. The CDR3 has 14 amino acids. Trimming took 10 bases from V and 3 from J; bases not matched to a gene: 11. Per germline, CDR1 MNHEY and CDR2 SVGAGI. CDR3 nucleotides: TGTGCCACCCGGGGGGGGGAATTTGTCTACGAGCAGTACTTC. Protein sequence: CATRGGEFVYEQYF.

The genes are TRBV30 and TRBJ2-3; D perhaps matches TRBD1 (6 bases). V was shortened by 3 bases and J by 6 bases, with 25 bases between the two germline ends. The germline CDR1 and CDR2 sequences are GTSNPN and SVGIG (reference sequence). The CDR3 sequence is 17 residues long. DNA for the CDR3: TGTGCCTGGAGCGCAGATCCAAGGCGGCAGGGGAGTGATACGCAGTATTTT. It is translated as CAWSADPRRQGSDTQYF.

This clone was seen once. The rearrangement links TRBV6-4 to TRBJ1-2; tentatively, D is TRBD1 (6 bases). CDR1 is MRHNA and CDR2 is SNTAGT in the germline V gene. The CDR3 is made up of 14 amino acids. V lost 5 bases to trimming and J lost 4 bases, with 14 bases between them. CDR3 nucleotide sequence: TGTGCCAGCAGTCCGGACAGCTTTTCCTATGGCTACACCTTC. It specifies CASSPDSFSYGYTF.

The chain has TRBV19 and TRBJ2-7; TRBD2 matches at 11 bases. CDR1 is LNHDA, CDR2 SQIVND, per germline (reference sequence). This CDR3 region has 15 residues. V shed 4 bases, J shed 3 bases, and the junction held 5 bases outside the gene matches. Written as DNA, the CDR3 is TGTGCCAGTAGTACAAGACTAGCGGGAAACTACGAGCAGTACTTC. It yields the protein CASSTRLAGNYEQYF. Looking up the rest from reference TRBV19 and TRBJ2-7 gives the full variable domain: DGGITQSPKYLFRKEGQNVTLSCEQNLNHDAMYWYRQDPGQGLRLIYYSQIVNDFQKGDIAEGYSVSREKKESFPLTVTSAQKNPTAFYLCASSTRLAGNYEQYFGPGTRLTVT.

The J gene is TRBJ1-5, the V gene TRBV19, with a weak D call TRBD1 (5 bases). Germline lookup yields CDR1 LNHDA and CDR2 SQIVND (reference sequence). V was trimmed by 3 bases and J by 1 base, leaving 16 bases between them. The CDR3 is 17 residues long. The DNA of the CDR3 is TGTGCCAGTAGTATTACATCGGGGGTCGTCAGCAATCAGCCCCAGCATTTT. Translation gives CASSITSGVVSNQPQHF.

The J gene is TRBJ2-3, the V gene TRBV4-2; no clear D gene. The CDR3 is made up of 14 amino acids. CDR1 and CDR2 (germline): LGHNA, YNFKEQ. V was pared by 1 base and J by 5 bases, with 10 bases between. The CDR3: CASSQVLVRDTQYF. DNA for the CDR3: TGTGCCAGCAGCCAAGTTTTAGTGAGAGATACGCAGTATTTT.